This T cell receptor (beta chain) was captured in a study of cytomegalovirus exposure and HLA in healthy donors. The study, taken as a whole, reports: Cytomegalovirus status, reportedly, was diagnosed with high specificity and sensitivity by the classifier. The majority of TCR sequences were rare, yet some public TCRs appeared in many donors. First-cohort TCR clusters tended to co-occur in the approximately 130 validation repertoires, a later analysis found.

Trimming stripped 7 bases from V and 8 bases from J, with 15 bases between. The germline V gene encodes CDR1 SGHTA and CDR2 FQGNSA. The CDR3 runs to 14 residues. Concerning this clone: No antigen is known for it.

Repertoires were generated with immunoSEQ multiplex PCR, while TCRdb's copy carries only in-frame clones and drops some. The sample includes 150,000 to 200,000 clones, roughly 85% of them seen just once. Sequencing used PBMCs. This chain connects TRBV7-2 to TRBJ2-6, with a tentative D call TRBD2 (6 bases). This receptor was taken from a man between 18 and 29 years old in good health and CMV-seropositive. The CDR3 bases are TGTGCCAGCACCCTAACCGCGGGGTCCAACGTCCTGACTTTC. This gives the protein CASTLTAGSNVLTF.